This T cell receptor (beta chain) derives from a study of blood T cell repertoires in COVID-19. Sequenced by immunoSEQ multiplex PCR; TCRdb stores in-frame clones only, minus some. The table shows 150,000 to 200,000 clones, with roughly 82% occurring only once. Per the germline V gene, CDR1 is KGHDR and CDR2 is SFDVKD. V dropped 4 bases and J dropped 1; count of bases not matched to a gene: 4. This CDR3 region has 15 residues. In its sample, this clone was seen a few times. Other DNA variants within this sample encode the same CDR3. The V call is TRBV24-1, the J call TRBJ1-1, with TRBD1 identical over 8 bases. The sequenced sample was peripheral blood. The TCR originated in a woman in her seventies with acute or convalescent COVID-19. CDR3 amino acids: CATSDPGTGNTEAFF. The CDR3 DNA sequence: TGTGCCACCAGTGACCCCGGGACAGGGAACACTGAAGCTTTCTTT.